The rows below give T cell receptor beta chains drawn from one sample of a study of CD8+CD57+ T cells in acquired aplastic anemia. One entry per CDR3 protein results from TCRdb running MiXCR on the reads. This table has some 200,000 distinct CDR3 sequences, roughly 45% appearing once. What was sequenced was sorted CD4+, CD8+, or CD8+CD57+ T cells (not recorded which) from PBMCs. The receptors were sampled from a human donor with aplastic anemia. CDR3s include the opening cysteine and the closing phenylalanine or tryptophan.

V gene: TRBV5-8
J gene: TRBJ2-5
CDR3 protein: CASSNGTSGGSETQYF

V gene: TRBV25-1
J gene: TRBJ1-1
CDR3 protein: CASSAWGGLNTEAFF

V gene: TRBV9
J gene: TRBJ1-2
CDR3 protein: CASSPPPWGRDHGYTF

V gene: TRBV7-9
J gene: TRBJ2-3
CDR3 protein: CASSYLTSGDTDTRYF

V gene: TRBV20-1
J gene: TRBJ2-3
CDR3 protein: CSARGGLAGGYRSTDTQYF

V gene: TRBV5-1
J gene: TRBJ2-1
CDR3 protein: CASSSGVDTEQFF

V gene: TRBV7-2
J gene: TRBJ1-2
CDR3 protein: CASSQGQGAQGYTF

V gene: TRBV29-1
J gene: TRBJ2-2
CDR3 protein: CSADRGNTGELFF

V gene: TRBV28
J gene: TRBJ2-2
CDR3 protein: CASSFSAGVNTGELFF

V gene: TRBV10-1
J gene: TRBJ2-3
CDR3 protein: CAISDGGVLADYF

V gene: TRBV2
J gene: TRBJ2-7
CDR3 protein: CASSEILTSGYFQQYF

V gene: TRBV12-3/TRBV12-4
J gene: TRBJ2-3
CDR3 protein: CASSLWGGGADTQYF

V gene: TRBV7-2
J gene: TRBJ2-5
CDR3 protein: CASSLQRGGVQETQYF

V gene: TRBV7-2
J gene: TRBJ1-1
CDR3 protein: CASSWGGRPCPYTEAFF

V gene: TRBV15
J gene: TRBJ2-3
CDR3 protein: CATSRGQGGDTRYF

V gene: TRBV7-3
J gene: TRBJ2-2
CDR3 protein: CASSTGPTKHTGELFF

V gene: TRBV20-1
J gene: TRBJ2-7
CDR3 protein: CSAWGQTYEQYF

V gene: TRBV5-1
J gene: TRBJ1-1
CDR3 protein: CASSLEVGGTEAFF

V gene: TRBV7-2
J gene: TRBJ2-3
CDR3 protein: CASSSPERGARTDTQYF

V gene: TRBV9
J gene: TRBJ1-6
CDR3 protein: CASSGQGTNSPLHF

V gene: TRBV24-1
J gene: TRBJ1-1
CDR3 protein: CATSDSRAKSGTEAFF

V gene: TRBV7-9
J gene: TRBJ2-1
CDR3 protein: CASSLEGTRTREIANEQFF

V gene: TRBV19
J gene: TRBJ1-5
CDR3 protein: CASSPRGQPQHF